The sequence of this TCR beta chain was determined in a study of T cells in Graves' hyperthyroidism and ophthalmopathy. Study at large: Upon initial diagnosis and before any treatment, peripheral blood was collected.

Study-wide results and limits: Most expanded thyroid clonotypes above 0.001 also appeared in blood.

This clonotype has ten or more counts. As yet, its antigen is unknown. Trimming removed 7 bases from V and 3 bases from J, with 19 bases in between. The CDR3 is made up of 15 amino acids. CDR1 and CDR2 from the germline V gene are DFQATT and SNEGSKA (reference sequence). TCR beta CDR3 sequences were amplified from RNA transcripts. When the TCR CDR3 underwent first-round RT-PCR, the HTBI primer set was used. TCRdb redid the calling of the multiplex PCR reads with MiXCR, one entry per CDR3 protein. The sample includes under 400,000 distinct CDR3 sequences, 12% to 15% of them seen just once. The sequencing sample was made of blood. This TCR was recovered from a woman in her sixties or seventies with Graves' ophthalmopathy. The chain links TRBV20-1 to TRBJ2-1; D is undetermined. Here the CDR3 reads CSVSLPRGSYNEQFF. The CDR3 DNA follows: TGCAGTGTTAGCCTTCCTAGAGGCAGCTACAATGAGCAGTTCTTC.